This TCR beta chain is from a study of shared clonotypes between healthy human individuals (dated by TCRdb to about 2020). Looking at the study overall: The cohort included three men and a couple of women between 18 and 49 years of age. Blood TCR repertoires of 5 or 6 healthy adults were deeply sequenced to estimate repertoire size and the extent of clonotype sharing between individuals. Between about 0.8 and 9 billion PBMCs per donor were obtained by leukapheresis. Different laboratories and diverse techniques were used to prepare libraries and sequence TCR repertoires, to increase sequencing depth and limit assay-specific biases. For each donor, three plates each were used for CD4 naive and CD4 memory, two plates were used for CD8 naive, and one plate was used for CD8 memory.

Overall results and qualifications from the work: Estimated clonotype richness was generally larger for naive than for memory subsets. Based on pairwise subsampling, the degree of clonotype sharing among donors was expected to be affected by sequencing depth. Because the study included a small number of donors, the genetic and exposure-history diversity represented was limited. Sharing across a few donors was observed for 4.5% to 6.5% of naive CD4, about 4% of naive CD8, 2% to 2.5% of memory CD4, and about 0.4% of memory CD8 clonotypes. Higher generation probabilities were observed for clonotypes shared by all four sorted-subset donors than for non-shared clonotypes. Sampling was restricted to blood, and TCR repertoires in tissue are likely to differ from TCR repertoires in blood. Rarefaction of sorted-subset datasets indicated incomplete sequencing despite the large sequencing depth.

Comments on this clone: Its antigen is currently not known. No base quality values were provided; no much bigger clone lies one nucleotide off.

The donors were healthy, HIV-negative adults with no recently reported acute infections or vaccinations. All donors were Caucasian adults living in Nashville, Tennessee, USA. CD4+ T cells were enriched by magnetic negative selection, after which naive cells were positively selected on CD45RA and the negative fraction was taken as the memory subset. Blood was collected by leukapheresis, and PBMCs were isolated by Ficoll-Histopaque density gradient centrifugation and then cryopreserved in liquid nitrogen vapor phase. Analytical flow cytometry was used to check the purity and quantity of every magnetically sorted T cell population. Genomic DNA was isolated from every sorted fraction and measured by UV absorbance on a Nanodrop 2000c. Using the deep immunoSEQ assay, multiplex PCR amplified TCR CDR3 regions from genomic DNA. For each cell subset, the extracted genomic DNA was distributed evenly across all wells of several immunoSEQ 96-well plates, and each plate served as one replicate. For sorted subsets, each replicate PCR was loaded with 150 to 250 ng genomic DNA, equivalent to 25,000 to 35,000 T cell genomes. The purified libraries were quantified using a Qubit 3.0 fluorometer, sized with a Bioanalyzer 2100, and then quantified again using the KAPA Library Quantification kit. Every immunoSEQ 96-well plate was sequenced on a separate single-read 150-cycle Illumina NextSeq 550 flow cell. The paper's data handling went like this. The immunoSEQ output contained only junctional sequences without quality scores, so filtering could not match that applied to full-length reads. To assign V/J genes and CDR3, sequences were annotated against IMGT germline references using PyIR, a Python wrapper for IgBLAST v1.9. Reads were removed for weak V/J assignments (E-value above 1e-6), missing CDR3, stop codons, out-of-frame junctions, or ambiguous translated residues. V3J clonotypes were defined as sequences sharing an identical inferred V gene, J gene, and CDR3 amino acid sequence. Percentage overlap between repertoires was computed as shared unique clonotypes divided by the size of the smaller repertoire. Richness of each repertoire was evaluated using RTK rarefaction, the Chao1 estimator, and Recon v2.1 estimates of unobserved clonotypes. OLGA was used to compute generation probabilities for all TCRbeta clonotypes that the gDNA method yielded from a few donors. The table was pulled from immuneACCESS by TCRdb, which kept in-frame rearrangements only. Such tables lose some clones; where checked, under half of the loss comes from unresolved V genes, and the rest has no known cause. V, J and clone size reflect that table, while D and trimming were determined from the DNA. A total of approximately 1.1 million clones appear in this sample, about 84% of them only once. The top ten clones comprise about 0.52% of the sample.

The trim is 0 bases for V and 8 bases for J, with a gap of 14 bases between the germline ends. According to the germline V gene (reference sequence), CDR1 reads SGHNT and CDR2 reads YYREEE. The CDR3 has 14 amino acids, counting the end cysteine and phenylalanine. CDR3 DNA only is kept here, 42 bases in frame from base 1. Source material: memory CD4+ T cells from PBMCs. What this sample's cell subset or site label stands for: CD45RA-negative fraction. The chain is made from TRBV5-4 and TRBJ1-2, with the identity of the D gene unclear. The source of this sequence is a man younger than 35 in good health. Some clones in this sample may be carry-over from other donors' samples. The CDR3 region reads CASSLDSSAYGYTF. The DNA sequence reads TGTGCCAGCAGCTTGGACTCTTCTGCGTACGGCTACACCTTC.